The rows below give T cell receptor beta chains drawn from one sample of a study of regulatory T cells in long-lasting Graves disease. TCRdb reprocessed the multiplex PCR reads via MiXCR and lists one record per CDR3 protein. The repertoire holds more than 300,000 distinct CDR3 sequences, 16% seen once, with 20% to 25% in the top ten. The same sample was also used in a study of T cells in Graves' hyperthyroidism and ophthalmopathy.

The source material was peripheral blood mononuclear cells (PBMCs), sampled at new diagnosis, from a patient treated with antithyroid drugs. These receptors were collected from a woman between 18 and 30 years old with Graves disease. The CDR3 runs from the conserved cysteine through the conserved F or W. Fields, in order: CDR3 DNA, CDR3 protein, clone size, D gene, J gene, V gene. D genes are given only for firm matches. Where a row states a size, it is once, few, many or the class of an expanded clone; other rows omit it.

CDR3nt: TGTGCCAGCAGTGAACTAGGACACTACACCGGGGAGCTGTTTTTT; CDR3aa: CASSELGHYTGELFF; abundance: .; d_gene: .; j_gene: TRBJ2-2; v_gene: TRBV2
CDR3nt: TGTGCCAGCAGCTCGGGAGGGGCTAGTAATTCACCCCTCCACTTT; CDR3aa: CASSSGGASNSPLHF; abundance: many; d_gene: .; j_gene: TRBJ1-6; v_gene: TRBV28
CDR3nt: TGTGCCAGCAGTTTATCGCGGGCGGTCCCTAACTATGGCTACACCTTC; CDR3aa: CASSLSRAVPNYGYTF; abundance: many; d_gene: .; j_gene: TRBJ1-2; v_gene: TRBV28
CDR3nt: TGTGCCAGCGCGGGCGGGAGGGCCTACAATGAGCAGTTCTTC; CDR3aa: CASAGGRAYNEQFF; abundance: .; d_gene: TRBD2; j_gene: TRBJ2-1; v_gene: TRBV6-1
CDR3nt: TGTGCCAGCAGGCTCAGTACAGGGGGTATCATAACTTACGAGCAGTACTTC; CDR3aa: CASRLSTGGIITYEQYF; abundance: many; d_gene: TRBD1; j_gene: TRBJ2-7; v_gene: TRBV28
CDR3nt: TGTGCCAGCAGTGAAAATCTCGGCGAGCAGTACTTC; CDR3aa: CASSENLGEQYF; abundance: many; d_gene: .; j_gene: TRBJ2-7; v_gene: TRBV6-1
CDR3nt: TGTGCCAGCAGATACAGGTCTGGGGCCAACGTCCTGACTTTC; CDR3aa: CASRYRSGANVLTF; abundance: .; d_gene: .; j_gene: TRBJ2-6; v_gene: TRBV28
CDR3nt: TGTGCCAGCCGGAGAACCACCTACGAGCAGTACTTC; CDR3aa: CASRRTTYEQYF; abundance: many; d_gene: .; j_gene: TRBJ2-7; v_gene: TRBV12-3/TRBV12-4
CDR3nt: TGTGCCAGCAGCGACTTCATCACCCTGGCGGGTAGCACTGAAGCTTTCTTT; CDR3aa: CASSDFITLAGSTEAFF; abundance: many; d_gene: .; j_gene: TRBJ1-1; v_gene: TRBV7-9
CDR3nt: TGTGCCAGCTCACCGTCGATGAATGAGCAGTTCTTC; CDR3aa: CASSPSMNEQFF; abundance: few; d_gene: .; j_gene: TRBJ2-1; v_gene: TRBV18
CDR3nt: TGCAGTGCTGCCAGTAGGTCAGGGGCGGGTGAAGCTTTCTTT; CDR3aa: CSAASRSGAGEAFF; abundance: .; d_gene: .; j_gene: TRBJ1-1; v_gene: TRBV20-1
CDR3nt: TGTGCCAGCAGCCAAGGTAACTACCAGTTCTTC; CDR3aa: CASSQGNYQFF; abundance: many; d_gene: .; j_gene: TRBJ2-1; v_gene: TRBV11-2
CDR3nt: TGTGCCAGCACAGAGGACAGGGGGCACCAGCCCCAGCATTTT; CDR3aa: CASTEDRGHQPQHF; abundance: many; d_gene: TRBD1; j_gene: TRBJ1-5; v_gene: TRBV2
CDR3nt: TGTGCCAGCAGCCCGAGGACAGGGGTTGACGGGGAGCTGTTTTTT; CDR3aa: CASSPRTGVDGELFF; abundance: many; d_gene: TRBD1; j_gene: TRBJ2-2; v_gene: TRBV11-2
CDR3nt: TGTGCCAGCAGTTCCTTGGAACCAACTAATGAAAAACTGTTTTTT; CDR3aa: CASSSLEPTNEKLFF; abundance: many; d_gene: .; j_gene: TRBJ1-4; v_gene: TRBV28
CDR3nt: TGCAGCGTTGAGGGACAGGGACTCTACGAGCAGTACTTC; CDR3aa: CSVEGQGLYEQYF; abundance: .; d_gene: TRBD1; j_gene: TRBJ2-7; v_gene: TRBV29-1